This section outlines one TCR beta chain sequence together with its context. This sample was included in a study of blood T cells in healthy people across ages. It was with a sample-barcoded 5' primer and a J-beta primer mix that a second PCR of about 6 to 12 cycles was run. All cDNA molecules were each tagged by a template-switch adaptor with 12 random nucleotides. TCRdb recomputed calls from the 5' RACE reads with MiXCR, one row per CDR3 protein. The sample yields 1,500,000 or so distinct CDR3 sequences, roughly two fifths seen once. Researchers isolated at least 7 million PBMCs per sample. V was pared by 6 bases and J by 4 bases, with 9 bases of the junction left unmatched. CDR3 size: 15 residues. Germline V CDR1 and CDR2: MNHEY, SVGAGI.

The sequenced material came from blood. V usage is TRBV6-5 and J usage is TRBJ2-1; 7 bases map to TRBD2. This TCR was recovered from a woman aged 18-29 years in good health. The CDR3 sequence is CASSRTQGGYNEQFF. The CDR3 region has the DNA TGTGCCAGCAGCCGGACCCAGGGAGGGTACAATGAGCAGTTCTTC.